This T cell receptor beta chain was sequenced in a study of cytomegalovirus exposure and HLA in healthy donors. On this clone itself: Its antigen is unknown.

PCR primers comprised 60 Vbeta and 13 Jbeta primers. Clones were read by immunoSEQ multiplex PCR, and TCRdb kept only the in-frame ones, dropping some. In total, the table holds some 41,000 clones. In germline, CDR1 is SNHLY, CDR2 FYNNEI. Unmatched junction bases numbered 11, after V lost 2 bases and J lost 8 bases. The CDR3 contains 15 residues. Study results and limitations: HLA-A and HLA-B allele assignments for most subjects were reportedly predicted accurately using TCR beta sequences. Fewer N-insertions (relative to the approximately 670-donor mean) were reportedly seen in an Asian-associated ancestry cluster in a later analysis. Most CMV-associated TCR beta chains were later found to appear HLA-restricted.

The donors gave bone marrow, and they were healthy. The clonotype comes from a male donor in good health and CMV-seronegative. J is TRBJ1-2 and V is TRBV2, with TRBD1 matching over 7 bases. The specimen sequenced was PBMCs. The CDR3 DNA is TGTGCCAGCAGTGAATTACAGGGGCATCTTGGCGGCTACACCTTC. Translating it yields CASSELQGHLGGYTF. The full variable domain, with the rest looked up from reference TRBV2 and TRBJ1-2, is EPEVTQTPSHQVTQMGQEVILRCVPISNHLYFYWYRQILGQKVEFLVSFYNNEISEKSEIFDDQFSVERPDGSNFTLKIRSTKLEDSAMYFCASSELQGHLGGYTFGSGTRLTVV.